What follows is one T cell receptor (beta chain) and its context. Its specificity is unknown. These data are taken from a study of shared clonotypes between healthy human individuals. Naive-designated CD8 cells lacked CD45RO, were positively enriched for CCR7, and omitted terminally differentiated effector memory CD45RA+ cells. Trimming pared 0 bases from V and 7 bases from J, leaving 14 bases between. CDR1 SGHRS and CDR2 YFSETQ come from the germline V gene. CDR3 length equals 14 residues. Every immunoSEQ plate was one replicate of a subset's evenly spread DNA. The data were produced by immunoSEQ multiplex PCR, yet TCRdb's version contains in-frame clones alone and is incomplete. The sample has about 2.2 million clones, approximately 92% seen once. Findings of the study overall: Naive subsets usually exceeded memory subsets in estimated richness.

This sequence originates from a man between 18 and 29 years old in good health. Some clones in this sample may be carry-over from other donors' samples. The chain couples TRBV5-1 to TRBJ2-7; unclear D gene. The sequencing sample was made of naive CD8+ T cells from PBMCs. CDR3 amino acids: CASSLEGSLTEQYF. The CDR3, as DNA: TGCGCCAGCAGCTTGGAGGGCAGCTTGACGGAGCAGTACTTC.